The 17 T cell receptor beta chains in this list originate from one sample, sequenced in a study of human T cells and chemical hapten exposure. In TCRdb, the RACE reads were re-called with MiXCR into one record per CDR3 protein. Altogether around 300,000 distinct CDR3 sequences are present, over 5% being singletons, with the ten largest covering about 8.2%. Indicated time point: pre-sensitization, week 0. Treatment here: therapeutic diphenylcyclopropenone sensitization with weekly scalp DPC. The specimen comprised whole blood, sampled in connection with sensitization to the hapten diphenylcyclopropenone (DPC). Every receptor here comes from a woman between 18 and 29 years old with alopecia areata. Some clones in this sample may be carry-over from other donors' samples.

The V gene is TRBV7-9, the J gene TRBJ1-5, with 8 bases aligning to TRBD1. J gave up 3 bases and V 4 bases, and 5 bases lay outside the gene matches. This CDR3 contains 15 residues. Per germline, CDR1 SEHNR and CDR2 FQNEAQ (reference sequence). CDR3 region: CASSYGQGYNQPQHF. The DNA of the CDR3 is TGTGCCAGCAGCTACGGACAGGGTTACAATCAGCCCCAGCATTTT.

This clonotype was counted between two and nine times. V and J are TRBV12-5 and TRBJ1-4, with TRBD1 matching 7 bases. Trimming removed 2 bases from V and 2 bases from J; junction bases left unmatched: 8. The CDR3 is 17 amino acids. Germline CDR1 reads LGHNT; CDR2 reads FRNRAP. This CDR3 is CASGLPPKTGTNEKLFF. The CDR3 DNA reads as TGTGCTAGTGGTTTGCCTCCTAAGACAGGGACTAATGAAAAACTGTTTTTT.

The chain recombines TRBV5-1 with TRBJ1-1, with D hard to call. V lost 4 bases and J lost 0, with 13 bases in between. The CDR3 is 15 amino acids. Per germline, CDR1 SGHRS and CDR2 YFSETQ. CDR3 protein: CASSVDLGMNTEAFF. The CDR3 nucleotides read TGCGCCAGCAGCGTGGACCTCGGGATGAACACTGAAGCTTTCTTT.

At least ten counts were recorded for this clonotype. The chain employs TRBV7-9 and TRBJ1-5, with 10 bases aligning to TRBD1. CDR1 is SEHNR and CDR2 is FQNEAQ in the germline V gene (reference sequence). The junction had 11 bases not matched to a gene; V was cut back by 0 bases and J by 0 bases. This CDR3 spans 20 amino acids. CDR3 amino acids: CASSLAGDRGRVSSNQPQHF. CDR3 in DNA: TGTGCCAGCAGCTTAGCGGGGGACAGGGGAAGAGTAAGTAGCAATCAGCCCCAGCATTTT.

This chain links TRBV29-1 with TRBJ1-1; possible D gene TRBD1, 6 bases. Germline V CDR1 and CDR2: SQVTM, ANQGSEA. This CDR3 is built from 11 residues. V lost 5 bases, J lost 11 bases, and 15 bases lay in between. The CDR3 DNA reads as TGCAGCGTTCACGCTGGGGGCGCCGCTTTCTTT. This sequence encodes CSVHAGGAAFF.

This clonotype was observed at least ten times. The CDR3 DNA reads TGTGCCAGCAGTTTAGAGCTCCTCGAGCAGTACTTC. Amino acids: CASSLELLEQYF. The V gene is TRBV28, the J gene TRBJ2-7; D remains ambiguous. The CDR3 spans 12 residues. In germline, CDR1 is MDHEN, CDR2 SYDVKM. The germline V and J ends were trimmed by 2 bases and 6 bases, with 8 bases remaining between them.

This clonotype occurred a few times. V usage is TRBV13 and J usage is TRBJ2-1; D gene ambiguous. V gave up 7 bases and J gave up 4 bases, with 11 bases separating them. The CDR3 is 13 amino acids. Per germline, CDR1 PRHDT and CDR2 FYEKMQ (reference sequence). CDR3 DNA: TGTGCCAGCATGAGGCTTAATTACAATGAGCAGTTCTTC. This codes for CASMRLNYNEQFF.

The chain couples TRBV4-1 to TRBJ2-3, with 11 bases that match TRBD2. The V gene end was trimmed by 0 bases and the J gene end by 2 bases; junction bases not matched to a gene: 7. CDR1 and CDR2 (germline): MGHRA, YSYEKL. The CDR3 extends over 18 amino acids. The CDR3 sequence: CASSQDSASGGPTDTQYF. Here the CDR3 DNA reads TGCGCCAGCAGCCAAGATTCGGCTAGCGGGGGGCCCACAGATACGCAGTATTTT.

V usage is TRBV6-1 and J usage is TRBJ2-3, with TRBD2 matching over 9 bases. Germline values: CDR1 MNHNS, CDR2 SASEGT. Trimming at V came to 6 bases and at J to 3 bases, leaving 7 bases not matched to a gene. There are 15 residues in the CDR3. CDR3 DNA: TGTGCCAGCAGCAACCTCCTAGCGGGGACAGATACGCAGTATTTT. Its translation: CASSNLLAGTDTQYF.

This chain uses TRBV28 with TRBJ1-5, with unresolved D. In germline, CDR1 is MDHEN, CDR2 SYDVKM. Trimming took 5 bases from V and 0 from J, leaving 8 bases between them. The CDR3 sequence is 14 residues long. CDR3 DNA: TGTGCCAGCAGTACGTCCAGTAGCAATCAGCCCCAGCATTTT. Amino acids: CASSTSSSNQPQHF.

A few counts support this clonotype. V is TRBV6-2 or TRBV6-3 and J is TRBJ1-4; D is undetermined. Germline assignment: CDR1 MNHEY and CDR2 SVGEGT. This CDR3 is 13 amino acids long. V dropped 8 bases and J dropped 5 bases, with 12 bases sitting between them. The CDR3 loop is CASSNTLNEKLFF. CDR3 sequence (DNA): TGTGCCAGCTCCAATACCCTGAATGAAAAACTGTTTTTT.

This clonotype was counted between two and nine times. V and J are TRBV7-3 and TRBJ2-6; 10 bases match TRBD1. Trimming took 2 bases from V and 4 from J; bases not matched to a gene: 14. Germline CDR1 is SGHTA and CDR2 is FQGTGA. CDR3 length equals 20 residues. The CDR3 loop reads CASSLPDRGRVSTGANVLTF. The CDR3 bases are TGTGCCAGCAGCTTACCCGACAGGGGGCGCGTGTCGACCGGGGCCAACGTCCTGACTTTC.

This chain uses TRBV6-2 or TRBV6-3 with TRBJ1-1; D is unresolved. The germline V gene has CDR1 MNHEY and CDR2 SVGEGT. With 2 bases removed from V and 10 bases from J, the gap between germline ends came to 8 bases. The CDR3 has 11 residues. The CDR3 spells CASSYGPRAFF. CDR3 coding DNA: TGTGCCAGCAGTTACGGGCCCCGAGCTTTCTTT.

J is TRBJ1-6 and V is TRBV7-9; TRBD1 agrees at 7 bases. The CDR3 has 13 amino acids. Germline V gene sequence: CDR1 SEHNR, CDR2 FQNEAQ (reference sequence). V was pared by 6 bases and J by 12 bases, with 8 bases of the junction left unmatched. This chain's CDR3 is CASRGTVPEPLHF. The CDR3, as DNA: TGTGCCAGCAGGGGGACAGTCCCGGAACCCCTCCACTTT. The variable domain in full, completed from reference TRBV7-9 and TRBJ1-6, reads DTGVSQNPRHKITKRGQNVTFRCDPISEHNRLYWYRQTLGQGPEFLTYFQNEAQLEKSRLLSDRFSAERPKGSFSTLEIQRTEQGDSAMYLCASRGTVPEPLHFGNGTRLTVT.

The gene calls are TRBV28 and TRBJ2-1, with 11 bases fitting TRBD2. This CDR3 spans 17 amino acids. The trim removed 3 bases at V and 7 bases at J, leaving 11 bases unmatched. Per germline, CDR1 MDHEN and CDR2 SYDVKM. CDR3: CASSLEVTSGGRNEQFF. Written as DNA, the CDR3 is TGTGCCAGCAGTTTGGAGGTCACTAGCGGGGGCCGGAATGAGCAGTTCTTC.

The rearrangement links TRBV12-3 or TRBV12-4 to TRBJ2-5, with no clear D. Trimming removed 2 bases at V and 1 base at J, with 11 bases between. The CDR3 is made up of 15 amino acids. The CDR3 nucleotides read TGTGCCAGCAGTTTATATGGCCGGAGCCAAGAGACCCAGTACTTC. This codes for CASSLYGRSQETQYF.

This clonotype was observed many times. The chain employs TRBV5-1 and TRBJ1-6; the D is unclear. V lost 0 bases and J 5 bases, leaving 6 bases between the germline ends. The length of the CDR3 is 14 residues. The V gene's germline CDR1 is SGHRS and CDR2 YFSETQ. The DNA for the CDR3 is TGCGCCAGCAGCTTGGGCCAGAATAATTCACCCCTCCACTTT. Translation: CASSLGQNNSPLHF. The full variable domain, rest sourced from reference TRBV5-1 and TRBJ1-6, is KAGVTQTPRYLIKTRGQQVTLSCSPISGHRSVSWYQQTPGQGLQFLFEYFSETQRNKGNFPGRFSGRQFSNSRSEMNVSTLELGDSALYLCASSLGQNNSPLHFGNGTRLTVT.